Detailed here is one T cell receptor (beta chain). What it binds is not known. These data originate in a study of T cell repertoires in cytomegalovirus infection. At the level of the study: CMV infection and matching HLA type were both indicated by public TCR beta signatures.

Points from the study as a whole: Pooled public TCR beta family frequency picked out CMV carriers with the relevant HLA. HLA-C-restricted CMV clonotypes gave the most frequent clonotype in two of eight donors.

The V gene's germline CDR1 is SGHRS and CDR2 YFSETQ. Trimming left V 3 bases short and J 8 bases short, with 15 bases between. The CDR3 covers 14 residues. TCRdb passed the reads through MiXCR, listing each CDR3 protein once. The table lists almost 500,000 distinct CDR3 sequences, over 9% of them singletons, with roughly a tenth in the top ten. This clonotype originated in a human donor in good health (CMV status not recorded). Some clones in this sample may be carry-over from other donors' samples. The specimen sequenced was PBMCs. The rearrangement uses TRBV5-1 and TRBJ2-1, with D perhaps matching TRBD1 (6 bases). The CDR3 protein is CASSSTNRVHEQFF. CDR3 DNA: TGCGCCAGCAGCTCCACTAACAGGGTTCATGAGCAGTTCTTC. Using reference TRBV5-1 and TRBJ2-1 for the parts outside the CDR3, the full variable domain is KAGVTQTPRYLIKTRGQQVTLSCSPISGHRSVSWYQQTPGQGLQFLFEYFSETQRNKGNFPGRFSGRQFSNSRSEMNVSTLELGDSALYLCASSSTNRVHEQFFGPGTRLTVL.